This T cell receptor beta chain is from a study of CD8 T cells in ankylosing spondylitis. Notes on the study in general: A motif in TCR beta, a set of under ten highly homologous variants, appeared characteristic of ankylosing spondylitis blood. A number of the motif variants had already been described in reactive arthritis synovial fluid and blood. Disease-linked clones had a CD8+ phenotype and relatively low frequency in peripheral blood. Enrichment of disease-linked clones was reportedly significant in matched ankylosing spondylitis synovial fluid.

In making TCR beta libraries, quantitative 5'-RACE with molecular barcodes was used. TCRdb processed the 5' RACE reads anew with MiXCR; each CDR3 protein has one entry. Among about 840,000 distinct CDR3 sequences, about 12% were seen once, and the ten largest hold about 0.49%. This clonotype appeared many times. Its target is not known. This CDR3 region has 14 residues. J lost 2 bases, V lost 4 bases, and 5 bases had no gene match. From germline, CDR1 is SGHTA and CDR2 FQGNSA. Sequences were obtained from blood, either unsorted or a sorted T cell fraction (not recorded which). This TCR came from a male donor with ankylosing spondylitis. The chain links TRBV7-2 to TRBJ2-7, with 7 bases fitting TRBD1. The DNA for the CDR3 is TGTGCCAGCAGCTCATGGGACAGACCCTACGAGCAGTACTTC. Translated: CASSSWDRPYEQYF.